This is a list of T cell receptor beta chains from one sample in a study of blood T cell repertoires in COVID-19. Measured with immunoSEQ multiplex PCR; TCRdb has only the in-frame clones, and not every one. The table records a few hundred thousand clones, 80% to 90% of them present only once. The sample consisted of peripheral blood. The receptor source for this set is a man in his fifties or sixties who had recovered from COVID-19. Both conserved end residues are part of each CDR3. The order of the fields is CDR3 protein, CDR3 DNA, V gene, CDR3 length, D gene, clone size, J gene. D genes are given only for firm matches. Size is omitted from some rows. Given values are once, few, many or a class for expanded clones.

CASWGRTGTDTQYF TGTGCCAGCTGGGGCAGAACGGGCACAGATACGCAGTATTTT TRBV19 14 - - TRBJ2-3
CAWSPPPSSGLLNEQFF TGTGCCTGGAGTCCTCCCCCCTCTAGCGGGCTTTTGAATGAGCAGTTCTTC TRBV30 17 TRBD2 once TRBJ2-1
CASSFRVEAGELFF TGTGCCAGCAGTTTTCGGGTAGAAGCCGGGGAGCTGTTTTTT TRBV28 14 - - TRBJ2-2
CASSRGTSGSNYNEQFF TGTGCCAGCAGCAGAGGGACTAGCGGGAGTAATTACAATGAGCAGTTCTTC TRBV21-1 17 - - TRBJ2-1
CASTIGGRVLETQYF TGTGCCAGCACCATTGGCGGGAGAGTACTGGAGACCCAGTACTTC TRBV9 15 TRBD2 - TRBJ2-5
CASSSISGPSYNSPLHF TGTGCCAGCAGCTCAATCTCCGGCCCTAGCTATAATTCACCCCTCCACTTT TRBV27 17 - - TRBJ1-6
CASSSPTDYGYTF TGTGCCAGCAGCTCCCCCACAGACTATGGCTACACCTTC TRBV7-9 13 - - TRBJ1-2
CASSSGTGREKLFF TGTGCCAGCAGCTCCGGGACAGGGCGGGAAAAACTGTTTTTT TRBV13 14 TRBD1 - TRBJ1-4
CASSLTSGGTDTQYF TGTGCCAGCAGCTTGACTAGCGGGGGGACAGATACGCAGTATTTT TRBV7-6 15 TRBD2 few TRBJ2-3
CASSPDRDREQYF TGTGCCAGCAGCCCGGACAGGGATCGCGAGCAGTACTTC TRBV7-7 13 TRBD1 - TRBJ2-7
CASSQPDRLELLHF TGCGCCAGCAGCCAACCCGACAGGCTCGAGCTCCTCCACTTT TRBV4-1 14 - - TRBJ1-6
CASSRSAGVGNEQFF TGTGCCAGCAGCCGATCGGCGGGAGTTGGCAATGAGCAGTTCTTC TRBV11-3 15 TRBD2 once TRBJ2-1
CASSLSAGAHRQKLFF TGTGCCAGCAGTTTATCAGCAGGGGCTCATCGGCAGAAACTGTTTTTT TRBV27 16 - - TRBJ1-4
CASTTRPRPGETQYF TGTGCCAGCACCACTAGACCCCGGCCGGGAGAGACCCAGTACTTC TRBV11-2 15 - - TRBJ2-5
CASSTGDLDNSPLHF TGTGCCAGCAGCACGGGGGACCTAGATAATTCACCCCTCCACTTT TRBV9 15 - many TRBJ1-6
CASSRTQTSYEQYF TGTGCCAGCAGTCGGACACAGACCTCCTACGAGCAGTACTTC TRBV6-5 14 - - TRBJ2-7
CASSYDHRGGTEAFF TGTGCCAGCAGTTACGATCACCGAGGTGGCACTGAAGCTTTCTTT TRBV6-5 15 - - TRBJ1-1
CASRGTGRNTEAFF TGTGCCAGTAGGGGGACAGGCAGGAACACTGAAGCTTTCTTT TRBV19 14 TRBD1 - TRBJ1-1
CASTINPSYGYTF TGTGCCAGCACTATCAACCCAAGCTATGGCTACACCTTC TRBV28 13 - - TRBJ1-2
CASSRTSQGAQGYTF TGTGCCAGCAGCCGTACCTCACAGGGGGCGCAGGGCTACACCTTC TRBV7-9 15 TRBD1 - TRBJ1-2
CASSPRDRGSSSYNSPLHF TGCGCCAGCAGTCCTCGGGACAGGGGTTCTAGCTCCTATAATTCACCCCTCCACTTT TRBV23-1 19 TRBD1 - TRBJ1-6
CASSLGQGFTGELFF TGTGCCAGCAGCTTGGGACAGGGGTTCACCGGGGAGCTGTTTTTT TRBV5-4 15 TRBD1 - TRBJ2-2
CAWNERETDTQYF TGTGCCTGGAATGAGCGGGAGACAGATACGCAGTATTTT TRBV30 13 TRBD2 - TRBJ2-3
CAAGAGNNEKLFF TGTGCCGCGGGGGCAGGGAATAATGAAAAACTGTTTTTT TRBV25-1 13 - - TRBJ1-4
CASIPRQRLLDTQYF TGTGCCAGCATCCCCAGACAGCGATTATTAGATACGCAGTATTTT TRBV11-2 15 - - TRBJ2-3
CASSVAGVDTQYF TGTGCCAGCAGCGTAGCGGGGGTAGATACGCAGTATTTT TRBV9 13 - - TRBJ2-3
CASSRSYNEQFF TGTGCCAGCAGCCGCTCCTACAATGAGCAGTTCTTC TRBV7-2 12 - - TRBJ2-1
CAIRFGYGGNNEQFF TGTGCCATCAGGTTCGGATACGGGGGTAACAATGAGCAGTTCTTC TRBV10-3 15 - - TRBJ2-1
CASSSGQGNTDTQYF TGTGCCAGCAGCTCCGGACAGGGAAACACAGATACGCAGTATTTT TRBV7-3 15 TRBD1 - TRBJ2-3
CASTISWGRNNEQFF TGTGCCAGCACTATATCCTGGGGCCGCAACAATGAGCAGTTCTTC TRBV28 15 - - TRBJ2-1
CAWSVGPGNTIYF TGTGCCTGGAGTGTTGGGCCGGGAAACACCATATATTTT TRBV30 13 - - TRBJ1-3
CASTEGTVYEQYF TGTGCCAGCACCGAGGGGACAGTCTACGAGCAGTACTTC TRBV6-6 13 TRBD1 - TRBJ2-7
CASSTSSGRGDTQYF TGTGCCAGTAGTACCTCTAGCGGGAGGGGAGATACGCAGTATTTT TRBV19 15 TRBD2 - TRBJ2-3
CASSLGTGTSYNEQFF TGTGCCAGCAGCTTAGGGACAGGGACCTCCTACAATGAGCAGTTCTTC TRBV11-2 16 TRBD1 once TRBJ2-1
CASSLVSEGNQPQHF TGTGCCAGCAGCTTAGTCAGTGAGGGCAATCAGCCCCAGCATTTT TRBV7-2 15 - once TRBJ1-5
CASSLETSTYEQYF TGTGCCAGCAGCTTAGAAACTAGTACCTACGAGCAGTACTTC TRBV11-2 14 - - TRBJ2-7
CASSFGTGLETQYF TGCGCCAGCAGCTTTGGGACAGGGTTAGAGACCCAGTACTTC TRBV5-1 14 TRBD1 - TRBJ2-5
CASRQRTGLAGDTSYEQYF TGCGCCAGCAGACAAAGAACAGGACTAGCGGGGGACACCTCCTACGAGCAGTACTTC TRBV23-1 19 TRBD2 - TRBJ2-7
CASSPLSGNTEAFF TGTGCCAGCTCACCACTCTCGGGGAACACTGAAGCTTTCTTT TRBV18 14 - - TRBJ1-1
CASSLDSQGYEQYF TGCGCCAGCAGCTTGGACTCCCAGGGCTACGAGCAGTACTTC TRBV5-1 14 - - TRBJ2-7
CASSVVGGGSPLHF TGTGCCAGCAGCGTAGTAGGGGGCGGTTCACCCCTCCACTTT TRBV9 14 TRBD1 - TRBJ1-6
CATRLAGASLNEQFF TGTGCCACGAGACTAGCGGGGGCCTCTCTGAATGAGCAGTTCTTC TRBV19 15 TRBD2 - TRBJ2-1
CASRPPGLVGGYEQYF TGTGCCAGCAGACCTCCGGGACTAGTTGGGGGCTACGAGCAGTACTTC TRBV7-9 16 TRBD2 - TRBJ2-7
CASSMILAGRGDTQYF TGTGCCAGTAGTATGATACTAGCGGGGAGAGGGGATACGCAGTATTTT TRBV19 16 TRBD2 - TRBJ2-3
CASSIGQGSNQPQHF TGTGCCAGCAGCATCGGACAGGGTAGCAATCAGCCCCAGCATTTT TRBV11-2 15 TRBD1 - TRBJ1-5
CASSFSSYEQYF TGTGCCAGCAGCTTCAGCTCCTACGAGCAGTACTTC TRBV2 12 - - TRBJ2-7
CATASAGGPGYEQYF TGTGCCACCGCCTCGGCGGGAGGGCCCGGATACGAGCAGTACTTC TRBV24-1 15 TRBD2 - TRBJ2-7
CASSLQNRNTEAFF TGCGCCAGCAGCCTACAGAACCGGAACACTGAAGCTTTCTTT TRBV4-3 14 - - TRBJ1-1
CASSISFGGGSPRIGQPQHF TGTGCCAGTAGTATATCTTTTGGAGGGGGCTCCCCCCGCATCGGTCAGCCCCAGCATTTT TRBV19 20 TRBD1 - TRBJ1-5
CAISESLRQGGNQPQHF TGTGCCATCAGTGAGTCGCTTCGGCAGGGTGGAAATCAGCCCCAGCATTTT TRBV10-3 17 - - TRBJ1-5
CASSGLFATEAFF TGTGCCAGCAGCGGACTCTTCGCCACTGAAGCTTTCTTT TRBV9 13 - once TRBJ1-1
CSVKKAQGVNTEAFF TGCAGCGTAAAAAAGGCACAGGGGGTGAACACTGAAGCTTTCTTT TRBV29-1 15 TRBD1 - TRBJ1-1
CASSPRGGLFGYTF TGTGCCAGCAGCCCAAGGGGGGGGCTTTTTGGCTACACCTTC TRBV5-4 14 - - TRBJ1-2